The rows below give T cell receptor beta chains drawn from one sample of a study of blood T cells in healthy people across ages. TCRdb processed the 5' RACE reads anew with MiXCR; each CDR3 protein has one entry. The sample includes about 800,000 distinct CDR3 sequences, roughly 25% of them seen just once. These data also featured in a second study, about T cells of mothers and their children.

What was sequenced was blood. The receptors stem from a boy between 10 and 17 years old in good health. Each CDR3 is given with its conserved first and last residue. Each record gives: J gene, D gene, V gene, clone size, CDR3 DNA, CDR3 protein. A D gene is named only where the DNA matches it firmly. Clone size is not always given. Where it is, it says once, few, many or a class for expanded clones.

>TRBJ1-1|-|TRBV29-1|few
TGCAGCGTTGCTCCGGACACTTACACTGAAGCTTTCTTT
CSVAPDTYTEAFF
>TRBJ2-5|TRBD1|TRBV10-3|once
TGTGCCACCACCCCAACAGGGGGGAAGGGAGAGACCCAGTACTTC
CATTPTGGKGETQYF
>TRBJ2-1|TRBD2|TRBV25-1|-
TGTGCCAGCAGTGAGGGCGCGGGGGGGCCTCTCAATGAGCAGTTCTTC
CASSEGAGGPLNEQFF
>TRBJ1-2|-|TRBV14|few
TGTGCCAGCAGCCAATTTCCCCGCGCTATTAACTATGGCTACACCTTC
CASSQFPRAINYGYTF
>TRBJ1-1|-|TRBV6-2/TRBV6-3|few
TGTGCCAGCAGGGGAAGGGGGGAGAGTCACACTGAAGCTTTCTTT
CASRGRGESHTEAFF
>TRBJ2-5|-|TRBV15|-
TGTGCCACCAGCAGAGATCGAAAGACCCAGTACTTC
CATSRDRKTQYF
>TRBJ1-1|TRBD1|TRBV27|few
TGTGCCAGCAGTGCCCGGGACAGGGGGCCTGAAGCTTTCTTT
CASSARDRGPEAFF
>TRBJ1-1|TRBD1|TRBV9|-
TGTGCCAGCAGCGTAGGGGACAGGGGGAGGAACACTGAAGCTTTCTTT
CASSVGDRGRNTEAFF
>TRBJ2-3|TRBD1|TRBV7-9|-
TGTGCCAGCAGCCCCCGGGACAGGCTCGATACGCAGTATTTT
CASSPRDRLDTQYF
>TRBJ2-5|-|TRBV6-5|-
TGTGCCAGCCACACGAGGTTGCAAGAGACCCAGTACTTC
CASHTRLQETQYF
>TRBJ2-5|-|TRBV5-1|few
TGCGCCAGCAGCTTAGCGGTGTTACCTGAGACCCAGTACTTC
CASSLAVLPETQYF
>TRBJ2-1|-|TRBV4-1|-
TGCGCCAGCAGTCCAGGGAGCGCCTACAATGAGCAGTTCTTC
CASSPGSAYNEQFF
>TRBJ2-6|-|TRBV5-6|few
TGTGCCAGCAGCTGGGACCGGGGCTCTGGGGCCAACGTCCTGACTTTC
CASSWDRGSGANVLTF
>TRBJ2-5|-|TRBV29-1|few
TGCAGCGTTGCTGGGGAGACCCAGTACTTC
CSVAGETQYF
>TRBJ2-5|TRBD2|TRBV5-1|-
TGCGCCAGCAGCGGACTAGCGGGAGGAAAGGTGTACTTC
CASSGLAGGKVYF